This T cell receptor (beta chain) was sequenced for a study of control samples from healthy donors and cancer patients. V lost 6 bases, J lost 9 bases, and 16 bases stayed unmatched. Germline CDR1 and CDR2: MNHEY and SVGAGI. This CDR3 has 15 amino acids. TCRdb's copy holds only in-frame clones and misses some; the assay was immunoSEQ multiplex PCR. The data hold approximately 220,000 clones, with roughly 94% observed a single time. Sequences were obtained from blood. The chain combines TRBV6-5 with TRBJ1-2; 7 bases match TRBD1. The receptor's source is a man aged 50 to 60 in good health. CDR3 sequence (DNA): TGTGCCAGCAGACCTCGGACAAGGGGGCGATTTAGCTACACCTTC. Translating gives CASRPRTRGRFSYTF.